The 19 T cell receptor beta chains presented below share a single source sample, sequenced in a study of molecular identifiers for immune sequencing clone quantification. MiXCR, applied by TCRdb to the PCR reads, yields one record per CDR3 protein. The sample comprises over 300,000 distinct CDR3 sequences, roughly a quarter of which are singletons, and 0.65% to 0.75% rests with the top ten. The specimen sequenced was naive CD8+ T cells from blood, with Jurkat cell RNA spiked in. The subset is: FACS-sorted CD8+CD4-CCR7+CD45RA+ naive T cells. These receptors originate from a human donor in good health. Some libraries in this study had Jurkat cell RNA spiked in.

This clonotype was seen repeatedly, ten times or more. This chain joins TRBV7-8 and TRBJ1-1; tentative D call: TRBD1 (6 bases). The CDR3 covers 13 residues. V was clipped by 7 bases and J by 4 bases, with 13 bases between them. The germline V gene encodes CDR1 SGHVS and CDR2 FQNEAQ. For the CDR3, the DNA is TGTGCCAGCACCCCAGGGGAGAGCACTGAAGCTTTCTTT. It yields the protein CASTPGESTEAFF. Variable domain in full (rest from reference TRBV7-8 and TRBJ1-1): GAGVSQSPRYKVAKRGQDVALRCDPISGHVSLFWYQQALGQGPEFLTYFQNEAQLDKSGLPSDRFFAERPEGSVSTLKIQRTQQEDSAVYLCASTPGESTEAFFGQGTRLTVV.

A remark on this clonotype: A read error may be the cause here, since a much bigger clone is one base away. The rearrangement joins TRBV7-6 to TRBJ1-4, with 8 bases aligning to TRBD1. The germline gives CDR1 SGHVS, CDR2 FNYEAQ. CDR3 length: 13 amino acids. CDR3 amino acids: CANSFGTGEKLFF. The DNA for the CDR3 is TGTGCCAACAGCTTTGGGACAGGCGAAAAACTGTTTTTT.

A note on this clonotype: Given a much more abundant clone one base away, this may be a read error. The CDR3 coding sequence is TGTGCCAGCAGTCCGGGACTAGCTAGTGGCGTGGCCAACGCCCTGACTTTC. The encoded protein is CASSPGLASGVANALTF. This chain connects TRBV12-3 or TRBV12-4 to TRBJ2-6; 9 nucleotides align to TRBD2. CDR3 size: 17 residues.

This clonotype was recorded at least ten times. CDR3 amino acids: CASSEPGGVQYF. The CDR3 nucleotides read TGTGCCAGCAGCGAGCCGGGCGGCGTTCAGTACTTC. V usage is TRBV9 and J usage is TRBJ2-5; no definite D call. Trimming shortened V by 3 bases and J by 11 bases, and 14 bases separated the two germline ends. The CDR3 runs to 12 residues. The V gene's germline CDR1 is SGDLS and CDR2 YYNGEE. The full variable domain, completed using reference TRBV9 and TRBJ2-5, is DSGVTQTPKHLITATGQRVTLRCSPRSGDLSVYWYQQSLDQGLQFLIQYYNGEERAKGNILERFSAQQFPDLHSELNLSSLELGDSALYFCASSEPGGVQYFGPGTRLLVL.

This clonotype was recorded many times. The chain couples TRBV28 to TRBJ2-7; no clear D gene. Trimming cost V 2 bases and J 6 bases, with 5 bases left between them. Germline CDR1 reads MDHEN; CDR2 reads SYDVKM. The CDR3 spans 11 residues. The CDR3 bases are TGTGCCAGCAGTTTACGGGTCGAGCAGTACTTC. Protein sequence: CASSLRVEQYF. Full variable domain (missing parts from reference TRBV28 and TRBJ2-7): DVKVTQSSRYLVKRTGEKVFLECVQDMDHENMFWYRQDPGLGLRLIYFSYDVKMKEKGDIPEGYSVSREKKERFSLILESASTNQTSMYLCASSLRVEQYFGPGTRLTVT.

Only one count was recorded for this clonotype. Possible read error: a much larger clone is one base away. The chain carries TRBV20-1 and TRBJ2-5; D gene unclear. Germline CDR1 and CDR2: DFQATT and SNEGSKA (reference sequence). This CDR3 comprises 13 residues. CDR3 protein: CRANPVFQETQYF. In DNA, the CDR3 is TGCAGGGCTAATCCTGTATTCCAAGAGACCCAGTACTTC.

This clonotype was observed at least ten times. The rearrangement links TRBV5-1 to TRBJ2-7; no clear D gene. There are 15 residues in the CDR3. V was pared by 0 bases and J by 0 bases, with 10 bases between. From germline, CDR1 is SGHRS and CDR2 YFSETQ. The CDR3 reads CASSLDTGRSYEQYF. The CDR3 DNA follows: TGCGCCAGCAGCTTGGATACCGGCCGCTCCTACGAGCAGTACTTC.

V gene TRBV27 combines with J gene TRBJ1-5, with TRBD1 identical over 8 bases. The CDR3 is 12 amino acids. The germline V gene encodes CDR1 MNHEY and CDR2 SMNVEV (reference sequence). V was clipped by 8 bases and J by 7 bases; unmatched bases: 4. The CDR3 protein is CASRQGRQPQHF. CDR3 DNA: TGTGCCAGCCGACAGGGGAGGCAGCCCCAGCATTTT.

The chain employs TRBV20-1 and TRBJ2-3; TRBD1 is a possible D gene (6 bases). CDR3 length equals 15 residues. V was shortened by 0 bases and J by 7 bases, with 17 bases between the two germline ends. CDR1 is DFQATT and CDR2 is SNEGSKA in the germline V gene (reference sequence). CDR3 bases: TGCAGTGCTAGAGATCTGGGGGCTAGCTTACATACGCAGTATTTT. Its protein is CSARDLGASLHTQYF.

The chain links TRBV11-2 to TRBJ2-7; TRBD1 agrees at 7 bases. The V segment lost 5 bases and the J segment 2 bases; nucleotides outside the gene matches: 12. This CDR3 has 16 amino acids. Germline values: CDR1 SGHAT, CDR2 FQNNGV. The CDR3 DNA reads TGTGCCAGCAGCATAGGCCCCACAGGGGTTGCCTACGAGCAGTACTTC. Translated, it gives CASSIGPTGVAYEQYF.

This clonotype was found many times. V gene TRBV29-1 combines with J gene TRBJ2-3; 14 nucleotides agree with TRBD2. The CDR3 loop spans 17 amino acids. V shed 8 bases and J 0 bases; nucleotides not matched to a gene: 10. The germline gives CDR1 SQVTM, CDR2 ANQGSEA. In DNA, the CDR3 is TGCAGCATAGGGGGACTAGCGGGAGAGACTAGCACAGATACGCAGTATTTT. This gives the protein CSIGGLAGETSTDTQYF.

This clonotype has only a few counts. This chain uses TRBV9 with TRBJ2-3, with D possibly called TRBD1 or TRBD2 (6 bases each). Germline lookup yields CDR1 SGDLS and CDR2 YYNGEE. The V end was cut by 2 bases, the J end by 6 bases, with 13 bases between. The CDR3 has 14 residues. The chain's CDR3 is CASSVVGGKDTQYF. The CDR3 nucleotides are TGTGCCAGCAGCGTGGTAGGGGGGAAGGATACGCAGTATTTT.

Of note for this clonotype: Without the conserved terminal phenylalanine or tryptophan, this CDR3 likely stems from a read error. The chain employs TRBV9 and TRBJ1-1, with a weak D call TRBD1 (6 bases). The V end lost 0 bases, the J end lost 8 bases, and 17 bases lay between the germline ends. Germline assignment: CDR1 SGDLS and CDR2 YYNGEE. CDR3 length equals 15 residues. The CDR3 spells CASSVAGGRGMEAFL. The CDR3 nucleotides are TGTGCCAGCAGCGTAGCCGGGGGGAGGGGGATGGAAGCTTTCCTT.

V and J are TRBV2 and TRBJ2-7, with 8 bases fitting TRBD1. The germline V gene has CDR1 SNHLY and CDR2 FYNNEI. This CDR3 has 14 residues. The trim removed 2 bases at V and 2 bases at J, leaving 2 bases unmatched. The CDR3 DNA reads TGTGCCAGCAGTGAAAGCAGGGGGCCCTACGAGCAGTACTTC. This codes for CASSESRGPYEQYF.

This clonotype was recorded a few times. The rearrangement joins TRBV13 to TRBJ2-7; D perhaps matches TRBD1 (5 bases). The CDR3 runs 12 residues. Looked up from germline, CDR1 is PRHDT and CDR2 is FYEKMQ (reference sequence). Trimming shortened V by 5 bases and J by 13 bases, and 18 bases separated the two germline ends. The CDR3 sequence: CASSTLGAPAYF. In DNA form, the CDR3 reads TGTGCCAGCAGCACTTTAGGGGCTCCTGCTTACTTC.

This clonotype was recorded at least ten times. The gene calls are TRBV6-1 and TRBJ1-1; no clear D. The length of the CDR3 is 13 residues. Between the trimmed V and J ends, which lost 6 bases and 1 base, there was a span of 9 bases. Germline V lookup: CDR1 MNHNS, CDR2 SASEGT. CDR3 DNA sequence: TGTGCCAGCAGACAGCCATCGAACACTGAAGCTTTCTTT. It yields the protein CASRQPSNTEAFF.

The chain uses TRBV11-2 and TRBJ2-1, with unresolved D. The CDR3 has 15 residues. The germline V and J ends were trimmed by 5 bases and 6 bases, with 17 bases remaining between them. Germline V lookup: CDR1 SGHAT, CDR2 FQNNGV. Written as DNA, the CDR3 is TGTGCCAGCAGCCTCCCCGGGCCGAACTTCAATGAGCAGTTCTTC. Residues: CASSLPGPNFNEQFF.

This clonotype was counted ten times or more. The chain is built from TRBV6-2 or TRBV6-3 and TRBJ2-6, with D hard to call. V lost 7 bases to trimming and J lost 4 bases, with 2 bases between them. The CDR3 loop spans 11 amino acids. Germline V gene sequence: CDR1 MNHEY, CDR2 SVGEGT. DNA for the CDR3: TGTGCCAGCACCGGGGCCAACGTCCTGACTTTC. Encoded protein: CASTGANVLTF.

This clonotype was detected a few times. The CDR3 DNA is TGCAGTGCTAGACCCCTCGGACAGCCTGAGGGGACCCAGTACTTC. Translated: CSARPLGQPEGTQYF. This sequence joins TRBV20-1 and TRBJ2-5; the D gene is possibly TRBD1 (6 bases). Germline lookup yields CDR1 DFQATT and CDR2 SNEGSKA (reference sequence). This CDR3 has 15 residues. Trimming shortened V by 2 bases and J by 7 bases, and 20 bases separated the two germline ends.